This T cell receptor (beta chain) was documented in a study of beta chain features in type 1 diabetes. Study-level information: Examined across all samples were some 110,000,000 sorted cells.

On this clone: Antigen specificity is unknown.

Findings and caveats of the study: Moderately but significantly shorter TCRB CDR3s were found in Type 1 diabetes patients in all four CD4+ subsets.

Germline loops: CDR1 LNHDA, CDR2 SQIVND (reference sequence). V was pared by 0 bases and J by 7 bases, with 10 bases between. CDR3 length: 14 amino acids. Expressed TCRB transcripts got sequenced, as all isolated RNA was reverse transcribed. Samples drawn from stem cell-like memory T cells averaged approximately 1 million reads. Assay: immunoSEQ multiplex PCR; the TCRdb copy retains only in-frame clones and omits some. Of more than 25,000 clones in the sample, under 50% were seen once. The chain couples TRBV19 to TRBJ1-5; weak D call: TRBD1 (6 bases). The sequence derives from a man aged 30 to 45 with type 1 diabetes. What was sequenced was stem cell memory CD4+ T cells from blood. Here the CDR3 reads CASSIEQGTQPQHF. The CDR3 region has the DNA TGTGCCAGTAGTATAGAACAGGGCACCCAGCCCCAGCATTTT. The complete variable domain, with remaining parts taken from reference TRBV19 and TRBJ1-5, reads DGGITQSPKYLFRKEGQNVTLSCEQNLNHDAMYWYRQDPGQGLRLIYYSQIVNDFQKGDIAEGYSVSREKKESFPLTVTSAQKNPTAFYLCASSIEQGTQPQHFGDGTRLSIL.